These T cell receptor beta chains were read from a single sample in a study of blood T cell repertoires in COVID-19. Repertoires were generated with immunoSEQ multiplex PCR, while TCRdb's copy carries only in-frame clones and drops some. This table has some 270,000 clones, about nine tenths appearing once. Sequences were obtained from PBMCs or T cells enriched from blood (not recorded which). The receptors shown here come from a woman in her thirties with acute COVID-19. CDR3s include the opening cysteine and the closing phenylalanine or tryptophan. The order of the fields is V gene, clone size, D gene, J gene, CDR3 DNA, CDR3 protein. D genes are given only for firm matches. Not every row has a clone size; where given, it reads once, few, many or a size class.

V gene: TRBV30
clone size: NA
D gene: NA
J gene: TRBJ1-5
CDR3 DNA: TGTGCCTGGAGTGATGTGGACGGCGCGGGAGGTCCCCAGCATTTT
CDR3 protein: CAWSDVDGAGGPQHF

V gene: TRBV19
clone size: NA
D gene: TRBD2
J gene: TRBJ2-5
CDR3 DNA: TGTGCCAGTAGCAGCCGGGAGGGGGAGACCCAGTACTTC
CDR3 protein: CASSSREGETQYF

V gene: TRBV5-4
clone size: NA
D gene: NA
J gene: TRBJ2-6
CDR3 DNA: TGTGCCAGCAGCTTGGCCTGGGGGCCCCCATCTGGGGCCAACGTCCTGACTTTC
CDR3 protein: CASSLAWGPPSGANVLTF

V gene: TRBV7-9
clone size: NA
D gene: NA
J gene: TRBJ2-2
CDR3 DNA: TGTGCCAGCAGCTTAGTCGGCAGGGACACCGGGGAGCTGTTTTTT
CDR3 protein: CASSLVGRDTGELFF

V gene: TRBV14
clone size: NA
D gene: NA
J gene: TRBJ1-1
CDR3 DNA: TGTGCCAGCAGCCAAGTGGGTGGAGGGCGAGGCACTGAAGCTTTCTTT
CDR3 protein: CASSQVGGGRGTEAFF

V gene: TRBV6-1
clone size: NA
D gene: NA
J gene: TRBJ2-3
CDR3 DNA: TGTGCCAGCAGTGACTACCCTACAGGGACAAGCACAGATACGCAGTATTTT
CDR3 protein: CASSDYPTGTSTDTQYF

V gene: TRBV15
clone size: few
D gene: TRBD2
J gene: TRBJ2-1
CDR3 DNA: TGTGCCACCAGCAGAGATCGGGGACTAGCGGGAGGGAGCTCCTACAATGAGCAGTTCTTC
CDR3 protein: CATSRDRGLAGGSSYNEQFF

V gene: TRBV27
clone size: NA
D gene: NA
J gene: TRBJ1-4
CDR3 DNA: TGTGCCAGCAGCCCCGGGACATATTATAATGAAAAACTGTTTTTT
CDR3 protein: CASSPGTYYNEKLFF

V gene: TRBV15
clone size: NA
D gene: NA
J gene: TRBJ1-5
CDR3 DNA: TGTGCCACCAGCCCTGGGGCAGGGTACCAGCCCCAGCATTTT
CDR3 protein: CATSPGAGYQPQHF

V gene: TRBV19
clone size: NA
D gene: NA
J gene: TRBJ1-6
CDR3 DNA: TGTGCCAGTAGTGAAGGGGCCTCGATGTATTCACCCCTCCACTTT
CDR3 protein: CASSEGASMYSPLHF

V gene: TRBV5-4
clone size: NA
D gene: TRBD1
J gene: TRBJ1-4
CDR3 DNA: TGTGCCAGCAGCGCCGGGACAGCGGCGAATGAAAAACTGTTTTTT
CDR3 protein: CASSAGTAANEKLFF

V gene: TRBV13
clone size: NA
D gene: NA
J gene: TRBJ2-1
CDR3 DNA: TGTGCCAGCAGTTCCCCCTCTGAGCAGTTCTTC
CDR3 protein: CASSSPSEQFF

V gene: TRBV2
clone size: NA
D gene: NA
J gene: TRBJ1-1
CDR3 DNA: TGTGCCAGCAGACAGGGTATCACTGAAGCTTTCTTT
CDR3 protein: CASRQGITEAFF

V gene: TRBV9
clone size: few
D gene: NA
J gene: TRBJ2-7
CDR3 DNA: TGTGCCAGCAGAGACGACAAGACCTACGAGCAGTACTTC
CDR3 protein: CASRDDKTYEQYF

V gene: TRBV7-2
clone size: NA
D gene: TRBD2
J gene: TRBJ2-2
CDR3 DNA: TGTGCCAGCAGCTTAAAGCCTAGCGGGAGCGGGGAGCTGTTTTTT
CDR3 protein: CASSLKPSGSGELFF

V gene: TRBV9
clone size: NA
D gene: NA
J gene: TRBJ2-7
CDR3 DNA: TGTGCCAGCAGCGTAGGGGGGACACCCAGCTCCTACGAGCAGTACTTC
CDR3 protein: CASSVGGTPSSYEQYF

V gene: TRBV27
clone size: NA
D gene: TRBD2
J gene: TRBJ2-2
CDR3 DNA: TGTGCCAGCAGTAGCGGGAGTAATACCGGGGAGCTGTTTTTT
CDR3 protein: CASSSGSNTGELFF

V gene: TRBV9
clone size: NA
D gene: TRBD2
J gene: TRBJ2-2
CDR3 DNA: TGTGCCAGCAGCGTAGTAGGACTAGCAGGCGGGGAGCTGTTTTTT
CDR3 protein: CASSVVGLAGGELFF

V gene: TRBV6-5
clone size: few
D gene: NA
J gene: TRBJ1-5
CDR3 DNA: TGTGCCAGCAGTTCCGGGAGTCAGCCCCAGCATTTT
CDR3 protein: CASSSGSQPQHF

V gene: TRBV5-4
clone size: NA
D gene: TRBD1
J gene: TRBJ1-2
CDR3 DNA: TGTGCCAGCAGCTTGGGGCCGGACAGGGGGGCCTATGGCTACACCTTC
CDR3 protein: CASSLGPDRGAYGYTF

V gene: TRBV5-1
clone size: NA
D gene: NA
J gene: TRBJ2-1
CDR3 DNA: TGCGCCAGCAGCTTGGCGCAGGGTCGCAATGAGCAGTTCTTC
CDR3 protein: CASSLAQGRNEQFF

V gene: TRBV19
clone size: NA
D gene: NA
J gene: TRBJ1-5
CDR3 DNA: TGTGCCAGTAGTCCCCATCAGACGGAGTATCAGCCCCAGCATTTT
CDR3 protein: CASSPHQTEYQPQHF

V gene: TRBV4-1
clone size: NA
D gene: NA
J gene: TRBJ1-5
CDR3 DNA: TGCGCCAGCAGCCAAGATTCAAGGACAAGCAATCAGCCCCAGCATTTT
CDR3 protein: CASSQDSRTSNQPQHF

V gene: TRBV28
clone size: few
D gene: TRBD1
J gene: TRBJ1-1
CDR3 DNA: TGTGCCAGCAGTCTAGATTCGGGGGACAGGGTCGGTACTGAAGCTTTCTTT
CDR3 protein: CASSLDSGDRVGTEAFF

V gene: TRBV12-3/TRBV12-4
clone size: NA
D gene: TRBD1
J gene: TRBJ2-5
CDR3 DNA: TGTGCCAGCAGTCAGGGGGCTGGGGAGACCCAGTACTTC
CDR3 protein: CASSQGAGETQYF

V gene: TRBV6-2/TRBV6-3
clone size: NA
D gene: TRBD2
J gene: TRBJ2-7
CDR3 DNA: TGTGCCAGCAGCAGGGTAACTAGCGGGTACTACGAGCAGTACTTC
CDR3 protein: CASSRVTSGYYEQYF

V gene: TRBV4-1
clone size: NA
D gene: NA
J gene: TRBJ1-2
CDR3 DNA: TGCGCCAGCAGCCAAGTAGGGGCCGGAAGAGTGGAGGGCTACACCTTC
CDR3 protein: CASSQVGAGRVEGYTF

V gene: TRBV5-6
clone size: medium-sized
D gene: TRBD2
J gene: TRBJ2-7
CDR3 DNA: TGTGCCAGCAGCTCTGGACTAGCGAGTACCTACGAGCAGTACTTC
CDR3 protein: CASSSGLASTYEQYF

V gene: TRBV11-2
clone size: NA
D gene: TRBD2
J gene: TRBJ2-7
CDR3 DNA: TGTGCCAGCAGCTACCTTGGTGGGACTAGCGGGAGGTTGGAGCAGTACTTC
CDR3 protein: CASSYLGGTSGRLEQYF

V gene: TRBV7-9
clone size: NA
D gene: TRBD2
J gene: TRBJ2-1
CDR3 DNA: TGTGCCAGCAGTTTCACCGGACTAGCGGAATACAATGAGCAGTTCTTC
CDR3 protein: CASSFTGLAEYNEQFF

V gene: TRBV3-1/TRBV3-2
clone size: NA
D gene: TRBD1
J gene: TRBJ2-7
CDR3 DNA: TGTGCCAGCACCTCCGGGACAGGGGGCGTCTTTTCCTACGAGCAGTACTTC
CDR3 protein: CASTSGTGGVFSYEQYF

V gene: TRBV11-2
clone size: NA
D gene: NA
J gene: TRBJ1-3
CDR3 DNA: TGTGCCAGCAGCTTCGGGATAGGGGGAACTGGAAACACCATATATTTT
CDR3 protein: CASSFGIGGTGNTIYF

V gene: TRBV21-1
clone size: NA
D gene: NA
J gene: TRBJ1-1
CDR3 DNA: TGTGCCAGCAGCAAATCAGGGGGCCACACTGAAGCTTTCTTT
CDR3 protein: CASSKSGGHTEAFF

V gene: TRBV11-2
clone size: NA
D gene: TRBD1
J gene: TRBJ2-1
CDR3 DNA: TGTGCCAGCAGCTTAGGCGGGACAGGGACCGATGAGCAGTTCTTC
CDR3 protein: CASSLGGTGTDEQFF

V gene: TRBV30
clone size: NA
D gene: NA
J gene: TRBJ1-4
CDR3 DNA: TGTGCCTGGAGTGTACTTACGGGTCCAACTAATGAAAAACTGTTTTTT
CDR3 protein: CAWSVLTGPTNEKLFF

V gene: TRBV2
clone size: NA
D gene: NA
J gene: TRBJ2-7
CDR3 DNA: TGTGCCAGCAGTGGGCCAGGCCAACGGAACAATTACTACGAGCAGTACTTC
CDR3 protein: CASSGPGQRNNYYEQYF

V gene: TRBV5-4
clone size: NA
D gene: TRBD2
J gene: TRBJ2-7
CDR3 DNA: TGTGCCAGCAGCTTGTCCCTAGCGGGAATCTACGAGCAGTACTTC
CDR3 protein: CASSLSLAGIYEQYF

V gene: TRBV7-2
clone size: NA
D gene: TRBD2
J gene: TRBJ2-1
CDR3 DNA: TGTGCCAGCAGCTTAATTTCTAGCGGGGGCTACAATGAGCAGTTCTTC
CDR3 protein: CASSLISSGGYNEQFF

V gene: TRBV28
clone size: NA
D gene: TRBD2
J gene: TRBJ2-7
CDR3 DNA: TGTGCCAGCAAGCTAGCGGATTCCTCCTACGAGCAGTACTTC
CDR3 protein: CASKLADSSYEQYF

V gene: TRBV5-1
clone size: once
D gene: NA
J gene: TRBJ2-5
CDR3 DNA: TGCGCCAGCAGCTTGGCCCATCGGGTTGAAGAGACCCAGTACTTC
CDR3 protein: CASSLAHRVEETQYF

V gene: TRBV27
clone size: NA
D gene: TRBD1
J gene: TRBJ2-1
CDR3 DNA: TGTGCCAGCAGTTCCGGACAGGGGGGCTCCTACAATGAGCAGTTCTTC
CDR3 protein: CASSSGQGGSYNEQFF

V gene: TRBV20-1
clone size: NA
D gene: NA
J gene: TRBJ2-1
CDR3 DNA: TGCAGTGCTAGTTGGGCTAGCCCCCCAGGCAATGAGCAGTTCTTC
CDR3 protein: CSASWASPPGNEQFF

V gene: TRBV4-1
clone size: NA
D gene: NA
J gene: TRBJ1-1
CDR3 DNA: TGCGCCAGCAGCCTCCGGGATGAAGCTTTCTTT
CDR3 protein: CASSLRDEAFF

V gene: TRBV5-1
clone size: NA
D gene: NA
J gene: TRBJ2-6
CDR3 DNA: TGCGCCAGCAGCTTGCAACAGTCCCCTGGGGCCAACGTCCTGACTTTC
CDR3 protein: CASSLQQSPGANVLTF

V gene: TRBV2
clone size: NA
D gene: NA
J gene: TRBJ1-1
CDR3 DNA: TGTGCCAGCGAATTAAACGCTGGACAGAACACTGAAGCTTTCTTT
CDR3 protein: CASELNAGQNTEAFF

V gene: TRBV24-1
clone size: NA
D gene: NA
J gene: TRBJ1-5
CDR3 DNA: TGTGCCACCAGTGGCACAGGGAATCAGCCCCAGCATTTT
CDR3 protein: CATSGTGNQPQHF

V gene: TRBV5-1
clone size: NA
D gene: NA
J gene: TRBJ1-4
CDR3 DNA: TGCGCCAGCAGCTTCCAACAGGGAAAAAATGAAAAACTGTTTTTT
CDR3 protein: CASSFQQGKNEKLFF

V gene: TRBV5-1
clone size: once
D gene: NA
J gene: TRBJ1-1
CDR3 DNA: TGCGCCAGCGGGGGCAGCGGGAACACTGAAGCTTTCTTT
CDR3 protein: CASGGSGNTEAFF

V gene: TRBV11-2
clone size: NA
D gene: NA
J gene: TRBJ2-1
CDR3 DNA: TGTGCCAGCAGCTTCGAACAGAATGAGCAGTTCTTC
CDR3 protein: CASSFEQNEQFF

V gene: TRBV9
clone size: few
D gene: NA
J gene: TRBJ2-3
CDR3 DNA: TGTGCCAGCAGCGTAGTTGGCGGGATGGCAGATACGCAGTATTTT
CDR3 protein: CASSVVGGMADTQYF

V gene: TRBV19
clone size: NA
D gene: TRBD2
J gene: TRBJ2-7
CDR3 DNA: TGTGCCAGTAAATGCCTAGCGGATTACGAGCAGTACTTC
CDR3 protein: CASKCLADYEQYF

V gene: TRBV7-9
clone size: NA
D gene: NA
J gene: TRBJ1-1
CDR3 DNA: TGTGCCAGCAGCTTATTGGGGGGTTCGAACACTGAAGCTTTCTTT
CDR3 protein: CASSLLGGSNTEAFF

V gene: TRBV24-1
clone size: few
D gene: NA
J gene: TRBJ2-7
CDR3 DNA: TGTGCCACCTCGTCCCGGGACACCGACTACGAGCAGTACTTC
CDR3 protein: CATSSRDTDYEQYF